A single sample is the source of the 28 T cell receptor beta chains below, sequenced in a study of human versus mouse CDR3 diversity and MHC coevolution. Clones were read by immunoSEQ multiplex PCR, and TCRdb kept only the in-frame ones, dropping some. Among over 60,000 clones, just under 95% were seen once, and the ten largest hold around 0.15%. The sample consisted of naive CD4+ T cells from blood. Subset given: CD45RO-negative CD62L-positive naive CD4 T cells. The receptors here all came from a person between 30 and 69 years old in good health.

This chain joins TRBV7-8 and TRBJ1-5; 7 bases are a match to TRBD1. CDR1 is SGHVS and CDR2 is FQNEAQ in the germline V gene. Losses at the gene ends were 5 bases for V and 0 bases for J; bases not matched to a gene: 4. This CDR3 has 15 amino acids. CDR3 DNA: TGTGCCAGCAGCCTCGGACAGGCTAGCAATCAGCCCCAGCATTTT. Amino acid sequence: CASSLGQASNQPQHF. Together with reference TRBV7-8 and TRBJ1-5, the CDR3 gives the full variable domain: GAGVSQSPRYKVAKRGQDVALRCDPISGHVSLFWYQQALGQGPEFLTYFQNEAQLDKSGLPSDRFFAERPEGSVSTLKIQRTQQEDSAVYLCASSLGQASNQPQHFGDGTRLSIL.

The chain links TRBV5-4 to TRBJ1-4, with D unresolved. Trimming cost V 1 base and J 4 bases, with 5 bases left between them. CDR3 length: 13 residues. Germline V gene data show CDR1 as SGHNT and CDR2 as YYREEE (reference sequence). CDR3 amino acids: CASSLSGNEKLFF. CDR3 bases: TGTGCCAGCAGCTTGTCCGGTAATGAAAAACTGTTTTTT.

The CDR3 DNA follows: TGTGCCAGCAGCTTGCGCGGGAGCTCCTACAATGAGCAGTTCTTC. It codes for CASSLRGSSYNEQFF. The genes are TRBV5-4 and TRBJ2-1, with 7 bases aligning to TRBD2. Germline trimming cut 1 base from V and 0 bases from J; bases unmatched to any gene: 1. The CDR3 has 15 amino acids. Germline V gene lookup returns CDR1 SGHNT and CDR2 YYREEE (reference sequence). Supplemented by reference TRBV5-4 and TRBJ2-1, the full variable domain reads ETGVTQSPTHLIKTRGQQVTLRCSSQSGHNTVSWYQQALGQGPQFIFQYYREEENGRGNFPPRFSGLQFPNYSSELNVNALELDDSALYLCASSLRGSSYNEQFFGPGTRLTVL.

This clone was seen once. The chain recombines TRBV7-8 with TRBJ1-1; possibly TRBD1 for D (5 bases). This CDR3 is 16 amino acids long. V lost 4 bases and J lost 0, with 15 bases in between. Germline CDR1 and CDR2: SGHVS and FQNEAQ. The DNA of the CDR3 is TGTGCCAGCAGCTCCCGGGGGGTAGGCGTGAACACTGAAGCTTTCTTT. Translating gives CASSSRGVGVNTEAFF. Combining the CDR3 with reference TRBV7-8 and TRBJ1-1 gives the whole variable domain GAGVSQSPRYKVAKRGQDVALRCDPISGHVSLFWYQQALGQGPEFLTYFQNEAQLDKSGLPSDRFFAERPEGSVSTLKIQRTQQEDSAVYLCASSSRGVGVNTEAFFGQGTRLTVV.

The genes are TRBV6-1 and TRBJ2-7; D is undetermined. Germline loops: CDR1 MNHNS, CDR2 SASEGT. The CDR3 contains 13 residues. V lost 5 bases, J lost 2 bases, and 10 bases lay in between. The chain's CDR3 is CASSSGIAYEQYF. The CDR3 nucleotides read TGTGCCAGCAGTAGTGGCATTGCCTACGAGCAGTACTTC.

This sequence joins TRBV27 and TRBJ2-2; 11 bases agree with TRBD1. CDR1 and CDR2 from the germline V gene are MNHEY and SMNVEV (reference sequence). The CDR3 runs 15 residues. Germline trimming cut 3 bases from V and 5 bases from J; bases unmatched to any gene: 2. The CDR3 region has the DNA TGTGCCAGCAGTTTGGGGACAGGGGGGACCGGGGAGCTGTTTTTT. Protein: CASSLGTGGTGELFF.

The chain uses TRBV5-4 and TRBJ2-1; 10 positions agree with TRBD2. The CDR3 sequence is 15 residues long. CDR1 is SGHNT and CDR2 is YYREEE in the germline V gene (reference sequence). The V and J ends lost 1 base and 10 bases, in that order; junction bases with no gene match: 8. The CDR3 coding sequence is TGTGCCAGCAGCTTGTCCAGCGGGGGGGCCAAAGAGCAGTTCTTC. This encodes CASSLSSGGAKEQFF.

The V call is TRBV5-4, the J call TRBJ2-5, with D possibly TRBD1 on 6 matching bases. V shed 5 bases and J shed 1 base, with 15 bases lying between them. The V gene's germline CDR1 is SGHNT and CDR2 YYREEE (reference sequence). There are 15 residues in the CDR3. The CDR3 loop reads CASSPPGGPQETQYF. CDR3 nucleotide sequence: TGTGCCAGCAGTCCACCTGGGGGCCCCCAAGAGACCCAGTACTTC. The whole variable domain, remainder taken from reference TRBV5-4 and TRBJ2-5, is ETGVTQSPTHLIKTRGQQVTLRCSSQSGHNTVSWYQQALGQGPQFIFQYYREEENGRGNFPPRFSGLQFPNYSSELNVNALELDDSALYLCASSPPGGPQETQYFGPGTRLLVL.

The chain combines TRBV11-3 with TRBJ1-1, with TRBD1 as a possible D gene (6 bases). Germline V gene data show CDR1 as SGHNT and CDR2 as YENEEA. With 3 bases removed from V and 0 bases from J, the gap between germline ends came to 14 bases. The CDR3 loop spans 16 amino acids. The CDR3 reads CASSLGAGSLNTEAFF. The DNA of the CDR3 is TGTGCCAGCAGCTTGGGGGCAGGGAGTTTGAACACTGAAGCTTTCTTT.

This clone has just one count. The V call is TRBV10-3, the J call TRBJ2-1; 9 bases map to TRBD1. CDR1 and CDR2 (germline): ENHRY, SYGVKD. This CDR3 is 17 amino acids long. V gave up 10 bases and J gave up 2 bases; unmatched junction bases: 15. This CDR3 is CATQEGTGPPPYNEQFF. CDR3 DNA: TGTGCCACCCAGGAGGGGACAGGGCCCCCCCCCTACAATGAGCAGTTCTTC.

This chain's CDR3 is CASSWRMNTGELFF. CDR3 DNA sequence: TGTGCCAGCAGCTGGCGGATGAACACCGGGGAGCTGTTTTTT. This chain connects TRBV5-8 to TRBJ2-2; D remains ambiguous. CDR1 SGHTS and CDR2 YDEGEE come from the germline V gene. The CDR3 totals 14 residues. With 3 bases removed from V and 1 base from J, the gap between germline ends came to 7 bases.

The chain couples TRBV19 to TRBJ1-6, with 7 bases matching TRBD1. Germline V gene data show CDR1 as LNHDA and CDR2 as SQIVND (reference sequence). The CDR3 is made up of 15 amino acids. V lost 9 bases to trimming and J lost 4 bases; unmatched junction nucleotides: 9. CDR3 protein: CASAIAGGYNSPLHF. The DNA for the CDR3 is TGTGCCAGCGCAATAGCAGGGGGTTATAATTCACCCCTCCACTTT.

The chain employs TRBV4-1 and TRBJ2-2, with D maybe TRBD1 (6 bases). The germline gives CDR1 MGHRA, CDR2 YSYEKL. CDR3 length: 14 amino acids. Trimming cost V 4 bases and J 7 bases, with 13 bases left between them. CDR3 sequence: CASSLQQGLGELFF. In nucleotides, the CDR3 is TGCGCCAGCAGCCTCCAGCAGGGGCTCGGGGAGCTGTTTTTT.

V and J are TRBV5-1 and TRBJ2-2; a weak D match, TRBD2 (6 bases). The germline V and J ends were trimmed by 6 bases and 4 bases, with 16 bases remaining between them. Germline CDR1 and CDR2: SGHRS and YFSETQ. This CDR3 has 15 amino acids. The CDR3 coding sequence is TGCGCCAGCAACGATTCGCCCGGGGGCACCGGGGAGCTGTTTTTT. The encoded protein is CASNDSPGGTGELFF.

This chain connects TRBV4-1 to TRBJ2-7, with 10 bases that match TRBD2. V was pared by 3 bases and J by 3 bases, with 5 bases of the junction left unmatched. CDR1 and CDR2 (germline): MGHRA, YSYEKL. CDR3 length: 15 residues. The CDR3 protein is CASSHMLAGVYEQYF. CDR3 nucleotides: TGCGCCAGCAGCCACATGCTAGCGGGGGTCTACGAGCAGTACTTC.

This chain joins TRBV14 and TRBJ2-1, with TRBD2 matching 7 bases. The J segment lost 4 bases and the V segment lost 1 base, leaving 1 base of the junction unmatched. The length of the CDR3 is 14 residues. Per the germline V gene, CDR1 is SGHDN and CDR2 is FVKESK. CDR3 loop: CASSQGAGYNEQFF. The CDR3 DNA is TGTGCCAGCAGCCAAGGAGCGGGGTACAATGAGCAGTTCTTC.

Points on this clone: The junction shows a germline mismatch at one end, possibly a read error. V and J are TRBV30 and TRBJ2-7; TRBD2 might be the D (7 bases). The CDR3 covers 13 residues. Germline values: CDR1 GTSNPN, CDR2 SVGIG (reference sequence). CDR3 in amino acids: CAWSPVGRGGQHF. CDR3 bases: TGTGCCTGGAGCCCCGTGGGCAGGGGAGGGCAGCACTTC.

The rearrangement links TRBV19 to TRBJ1-3, with D possibly being TRBD1 (5 bases). Germline V gene sequence: CDR1 LNHDA, CDR2 SQIVND (reference sequence). The CDR3 is 14 residues long. The V end was cut by 4 bases, the J end by 0 bases, with 7 bases between. CDR3 amino acids: CASSSGTSGNTIYF. As DNA, the CDR3 is TGTGCCAGTAGTAGCGGGACCTCTGGAAACACCATATATTTT.

This chain joins TRBV7-9 and TRBJ1-4; D not certain. The CDR3 is made up of 11 amino acids. V was pared by 5 bases and J by 5 bases, with 3 bases between. Germline loops: CDR1 SEHNR, CDR2 FQNEAQ (reference sequence). In DNA, the CDR3 is TGTGCCAGCAGCCAAAATGAAAAACTGTTTTTT. Its protein product is CASSQNEKLFF.

This chain uses TRBV2 with TRBJ2-7, with 7 positions matching TRBD1. V lost 7 bases, J lost 2 bases, and 11 bases stayed unmatched. This CDR3 comprises 15 residues. Germline CDR1 SNHLY, CDR2 FYNNEI. CDR3 region: CASTLTGVGPYEQYF. The CDR3 region has the DNA TGTGCCAGCACTCTTACAGGGGTGGGGCCCTACGAGCAGTACTTC.

The rearrangement joins TRBV4-1 to TRBJ1-5; tentatively, D is TRBD1 (6 bases). The CDR3 covers 16 residues. Trimming cost V 0 bases and J 1 base, with 10 bases left between them. Germline assignment: CDR1 MGHRA and CDR2 YSYEKL. The CDR3 DNA sequence: TGCGCCAGCAGCCAAGATGACAGGACAAGCAATCAGCCCCAGCATTTT. This codes for CASSQDDRTSNQPQHF.

This chain uses TRBV6-5 with TRBJ1-2; D is ambiguous. This CDR3 region has 13 residues. V was pared by 5 bases and J by 4 bases, with 11 bases between. CDR1 and CDR2 from the germline V gene are MNHEY and SVGAGI. CDR3 sequence (DNA): TGTGCCAGCAGTGAAGCAGACACCTATGGCTACACCTTC. This encodes CASSEADTYGYTF.

V gene TRBV7-2 combines with J gene TRBJ1-6; D not resolved. Trimming took off 1 base at V and 13 bases at J, with 11 bases between the two ends. Germline lookup yields CDR1 SGHTA and CDR2 FQGNSA. The CDR3 length is 13 residues. The CDR3 loop is CASSLGVVSPLHF. DNA for the CDR3: TGTGCCAGCAGCTTAGGTGTTGTGTCGCCCCTCCACTTT. Full variable domain (remainder filled in from reference TRBV7-2 and TRBJ1-6): GAGVSQSPSNKVTEKGKDVELRCDPISGHTALYWYRQSLGQGLEFLIYFQGNSAPDKSGLPSDRFSAERTGGSVSTLTIQRTQQEDSAVYLCASSLGVVSPLHFGNGTRLTVT.

The chain recombines TRBV11-2 with TRBJ2-2, with D hard to call. Germline V gene lookup returns CDR1 SGHAT and CDR2 FQNNGV. The CDR3 has 15 residues. V was pared by 1 base and J by 3 bases, with 9 bases between. CDR3 nucleotide sequence: TGTGCCAGCAGCTTAGGGTTGAGCTACACCGGGGAGCTGTTTTTT. This codes for CASSLGLSYTGELFF.

The rearrangement joins TRBV5-1 to TRBJ2-3; D is perhaps TRBD1 (6 bases). The CDR3 is 14 residues long. V gave up 2 bases and J gave up 4 bases, with 11 bases separating them. Germline V lookup: CDR1 SGHRS, CDR2 YFSETQ. Here the CDR3 reads CASSFVGASDTQYF. The CDR3, as DNA: TGCGCCAGCAGCTTCGTGGGGGCGTCAGATACGCAGTATTTT.

The J gene is TRBJ2-7, the V gene TRBV7-9; weak D call: TRBD1 (6 bases). Per the germline V gene, CDR1 is SEHNR and CDR2 is FQNEAQ (reference sequence). The CDR3 extends over 14 amino acids. V was shortened by 3 bases and J by 0 bases, with 9 bases between the two germline ends. CDR3 in amino acids: CASSFARGSYEQYF. The CDR3 DNA sequence: TGTGCCAGCAGCTTCGCCAGGGGCTCCTACGAGCAGTACTTC.

This chain joins TRBV19 and TRBJ2-1; possible D gene TRBD2, 6 bases. V was pared by 4 bases and J by 5 bases, with 15 bases between. This CDR3 region has 15 residues. Looked up from germline, CDR1 is LNHDA and CDR2 is SQIVND (reference sequence). The CDR3: CASSTILGGHNEQFF. CDR3 DNA sequence: TGTGCCAGTAGTACTATCTTGGGGGGACACAATGAGCAGTTCTTC.

The rearrangement links TRBV27 to TRBJ2-1, with 10 bases aligning to TRBD1. Trimming took 4 bases from V and 2 from J; bases not matched to a gene: 8. The CDR3 sequence is 17 residues long. Germline values: CDR1 MNHEY, CDR2 SMNVEV (reference sequence). This CDR3 is CASSSRQGAHTYNEQFF. The CDR3, as DNA: TGTGCCAGCAGTTCAAGACAGGGGGCGCACACCTACAATGAGCAGTTCTTC.